The 20 T cell receptor beta chains given below trace back to one sample, sequenced in a study of blood T cell repertoires in COVID-19. TCRdb's copy holds only in-frame clones and misses some; the assay was immunoSEQ multiplex PCR. The sample shows about 300,000 clones, about 88% of them seen only once. The specimen sequenced was peripheral blood. The receptors shown here come from a human donor with COVID-19, enrolled during active disease. The donor label of this sample is uncertain.

This chain connects TRBV14 to TRBJ1-2; D is undetermined. This CDR3 contains 12 residues. From germline, CDR1 is SGHDN and CDR2 FVKESK. V shed 5 bases and J shed 9 bases, with 13 bases lying between them. In DNA, the CDR3 is TGTGCCAGCAGCTCGCAAGCTAGGAGCTACACCTTC. Translating it yields CASSSQARSYTF.

This chain connects TRBV12-5 to TRBJ1-4; 8 nucleotides match TRBD1. V shed 5 bases and J 7 bases; nucleotides not matched to a gene: 3. The CDR3 covers 13 residues. Germline V CDR1 and CDR2: LGHNT, FRNRAP. CDR3 loop: CASGPGTGEKLFF. CDR3 in DNA: TGTGCTAGTGGTCCCGGGACAGGTGAAAAACTGTTTTTT.

The CDR3 DNA sequence: TGTGCCAGCAGTTTAAGTGACAGGGCTAATCGTCCCCAAGAGACCCAGTACTTC. It yields the protein CASSLSDRANRPQETQYF. The chain joins TRBV28 to TRBJ2-5, with 7 nucleotides matching TRBD1. This CDR3 is built from 18 residues. V trimming: 2 bases; J trimming: 1 base; junction bases outside the gene matches: 13. Germline V gives CDR1 MDHEN, CDR2 SYDVKM.

The rearrangement joins TRBV5-4 to TRBJ1-3; D is unresolved. V gave up 1 base and J gave up 7 bases, with 12 bases separating them. The CDR3 contains 14 residues. CDR1 SGHNT and CDR2 YYREEE come from the germline V gene (reference sequence). The CDR3 DNA follows: TGTGCCAGCAGCTTGAACGGGGTGGCCAACACCATATATTTT. Encoded protein: CASSLNGVANTIYF.

The rearrangement joins TRBV28 to TRBJ2-1; 10 bases agree with TRBD1. The CDR3 has 16 amino acids. CDR1 MDHEN and CDR2 SYDVKM come from the germline V gene. The junction had 11 bases not matched to a gene; V was cut back by 4 bases and J by 8 bases. CDR3 sequence: CASSYQTGGLRDEQFF. The CDR3 nucleotides are TGTGCCAGCAGTTATCAGACAGGGGGCCTTAGGGATGAGCAGTTCTTC.

This clone has only one observation. This sequence joins TRBV5-5 and TRBJ1-4; tentative D call: TRBD1 (5 bases). Germline values: CDR1 SGHKS, CDR2 YYEKEE (reference sequence). The V gene lost 1 base and the J gene lost 4 bases, with 11 bases spanning the gap. The CDR3 runs to 15 residues. DNA of the CDR3: TGTGCCAGCAGCTTGCATAGGCAGGGTAATGAAAAACTGTTTTTT. Translation: CASSLHRQGNEKLFF.

This clone was recorded only once. The V gene is TRBV25-1, the J gene TRBJ1-2; the match to TRBD1 covers 7 bases. Germline CDR1 reads MGHDK; CDR2 reads SYGVNS. CDR3 length: 15 residues. Germline trimming cut 3 bases from V and 10 bases from J; bases unmatched to any gene: 14. CDR3 amino acids: CASSEPGQTRPDYTF. In DNA, the CDR3 is TGTGCCAGCAGTGAGCCGGGACAGACCCGTCCTGACTACACCTTC.

This clone turned up a few times. This sequence joins TRBV5-1 and TRBJ1-1, with 7 bases matching TRBD1. The V gene's germline CDR1 is SGHRS and CDR2 YFSETQ. The length of the CDR3 is 15 residues. J gave up 2 bases and V 2 bases, and 6 bases lay outside the gene matches. Here the CDR3 DNA reads TGCGCCAGCAGCTTAAGAACAGGGGATAACACTGAAGCTTTCTTT. Encoded protein: CASSLRTGDNTEAFF.

The chain links TRBV11-2 to TRBJ2-2, with 8 bases identical to TRBD1. The germline V gene encodes CDR1 SGHAT and CDR2 FQNNGV. The CDR3 covers 15 residues. V dropped 7 bases and J dropped 3; count of bases not matched to a gene: 7. The CDR3 protein is CASTPDRVDTGELFF. In DNA form, the CDR3 reads TGTGCCAGCACCCCGGACAGGGTTGACACCGGGGAGCTGTTTTTT.

The chain combines TRBV28 with TRBJ2-1; 7 nucleotides match TRBD1. Germline CDR1 and CDR2: MDHEN and SYDVKM. The CDR3 consists of 16 residues. Unmatched junction bases numbered 13, after V lost 7 bases and J lost 4 bases. The CDR3: CASKPPAGGLYNEQFF. The CDR3 coding sequence is TGTGCCAGCAAACCTCCGGCAGGGGGATTATACAATGAGCAGTTCTTC.

CDR3 in amino acids: CASSSETYTGTSGSSTDTQYF. The CDR3, as DNA: TGTGCCAGCAGCTCCGAGACTTATACCGGGACTAGCGGATCTAGCACAGATACGCAGTATTTT. The gene calls are TRBV7-3 and TRBJ2-3; 11 bases map to TRBD2. The CDR3 length is 21 residues. Germline CDR1 is SGHTA and CDR2 is FQGTGA. The V gene end was trimmed by 4 bases and the J gene end by 0 bases; junction bases not matched to a gene: 18.

The rearrangement uses TRBV18 and TRBJ2-6; TRBD1 aligns across 9 bases. The CDR3 spans 17 residues. The junction had 7 bases not matched to a gene; V was cut back by 3 bases and J by 4 bases. Per germline, CDR1 KGHSH and CDR2 LQKENI. CDR3 nucleotide sequence: TGTGCCAGCTCACCCCAACAGGGGGCGGCCGGGGCCAACGTCCTGACTTTC. This translates into CASSPQQGAAGANVLTF.

V and J are TRBV28 and TRBJ1-1; TRBD1 is a possible D gene (5 bases). There are 16 residues in the CDR3. Germline V CDR1 and CDR2: MDHEN, SYDVKM. Between the trimmed V and J ends, which lost 5 bases and 2 bases, there was a span of 18 bases. In DNA form, the CDR3 reads TGTGCCAGCAGTATATACGGGAGGACAAGTAACACTGAAGCTTTCTTT. Its translation is CASSIYGRTSNTEAFF.

The CDR3 loop reads CAISRDPGQGYTGELFF. DNA for the CDR3: TGTGCCATCAGCCGGGACCCTGGGCAGGGGTACACCGGGGAGCTGTTTTTT. This chain joins TRBV10-3 and TRBJ2-2; perhaps TRBD1 as D (6 bases). The germline gives CDR1 ENHRY, CDR2 SYGVKD. The CDR3 is made up of 17 amino acids. Trimming cost V 6 bases and J 3 bases, with 20 bases left between them.

This clone has only one observation. The J gene is TRBJ2-4, the V gene TRBV5-6, with 11 nucleotides matching TRBD1. The CDR3 totals 16 residues. V gave up 4 bases and J gave up 5 bases; unmatched junction bases: 8. CDR1 and CDR2 (germline): SGHDT, YYEEEE. CDR3 protein: CASSLWGQGDENIQYF. The CDR3 nucleotides read TGTGCCAGCAGCCTCTGGGGACAGGGGGATGAAAACATTCAGTACTTC.

V is TRBV30 and J is TRBJ1-4, with D perhaps TRBD1 (5 bases). Trimming took off 0 bases at V and 3 bases at J, with 8 bases between the two ends. Germline CDR1 GTSNPN, CDR2 SVGIG (reference sequence). CDR3 length: 14 residues. The CDR3, as DNA: TGTGCCTGGAGTGTAACGGGGGCTAATGAAAAACTGTTTTTT. This gives the protein CAWSVTGANEKLFF.

This chain joins TRBV7-3 and TRBJ2-2, with TRBD2 identical over 9 bases. The germline gives CDR1 SGHTA, CDR2 FQGTGA. The J segment lost 4 bases and the V segment lost 4 bases, leaving 4 bases of the junction unmatched. The CDR3 extends over 15 amino acids. The CDR3 sequence: CASSSGLASTGELFF. CDR3 DNA: TGTGCCAGCAGCTCCGGACTAGCGAGCACCGGGGAGCTGTTTTTT.

The chain carries TRBV5-1 and TRBJ2-5, with D possibly TRBD1 on 5 matching bases. Between the trimmed V and J ends, which lost 2 bases and 5 bases, there was a span of 13 bases. CDR3 length: 14 amino acids. Germline V lookup: CDR1 SGHRS, CDR2 YFSETQ. The DNA for the CDR3 is TGCGCCAGCAGCTTAGACAGCCCCAGGGAGACCCAGTACTTC. The encoded protein is CASSLDSPRETQYF.

The chain employs TRBV29-1 and TRBJ2-3; maybe TRBD1 (6 bases). The V and J ends lost 6 bases and 4 bases respectively, with 11 bases between them. Germline V gene data show CDR1 as SQVTM and CDR2 as ANQGSEA. The CDR3 sequence is 12 residues long. The CDR3 coding sequence is TGCAGCGTGACAGGTCTGCCAGATACGCAGTATTTT. This codes for CSVTGLPDTQYF.

V and J are TRBV3-1 (or the pseudogene TRBV3-2) and TRBJ1-1; no clear D. The CDR3 is 14 residues long. V was shortened by 4 bases and J by 4 bases, with 13 bases between the two germline ends. Germline V gives CDR1 LGHDT, CDR2 YNNKEL (reference sequence). The CDR3, as DNA: TGTGCCAGCAGCCCCTCAAGGAGTGTCACTGAAGCTTTCTTT. It codes for CASSPSRSVTEAFF.